This T cell receptor beta chain was sequenced in a study of T cell changes during pregnancy in multiple sclerosis. The length of the CDR3 is 17 residues. With V trimmed by 7 bases and J by 2 bases, 12 bases remained unmatched. Germline lookup yields CDR1 MNHEY and CDR2 SMNVEV (reference sequence). Method: immunoSEQ multiplex PCR; TCRdb's copy keeps in-frame clones and lacks some. The sample has 40,000 or so clones, 88% seen once. The receptor was isolated from a female donor with multiple sclerosis, enrolled in a pregnancy study. The sample was CD8+ T cells from peripheral blood mononuclear cells, taken in the third trimester of pregnancy. This chain joins TRBV27 and TRBJ2-2; TRBD1 aligns across 8 bases. This CDR3 is CASMHLAGQVNTGELFF. CDR3 bases: TGTGCCAGCATGCATCTCGCGGGACAGGTCAACACCGGGGAGCTGTTTTTT.